This TCR beta chain was obtained from a study of cytomegalovirus exposure and HLA in healthy donors. V was clipped by 6 bases and J by 2 bases; unmatched bases: 5. Germline values: CDR1 LNHNV, CDR2 YYDKDF (reference sequence). The CDR3 sequence is 14 residues long. Amplification used 60 Vbeta primers and 13 Jbeta primers. Assay used: immunoSEQ multiplex PCR; TCRdb lists only in-frame clones, some missing. The data hold around 140,000 clones, with approximately 74% observed a single time. This clone has only a few counts. Its antigen is as yet unknown. The study, taken as a whole, reports: Within an earlier analysis, most TCR beta V segments proved productive either about 90% or about 30% of the time. The likely origin of a cluster of highly shared sequence variants was a sequencing artifact.

Material for sequencing was PBMCs. This TCR derives from a male donor in good health and CMV-seronegative. The chain couples TRBV15 to TRBJ2-7; 9 positions agree with TRBD1. The CDR3 coding sequence is TGTGCCACCAGGACAGGGGGGGACCCCTACGAGCAGTACTTC. As protein: CATRTGGDPYEQYF.